This T cell receptor beta chain emerged from a study of vaccination effects on CD4 cells after COVID-19. Looking at the study overall: Each well held approximately 2.2 million PBMC cultured with approximately 9.6 ug/ml peptides and roughly 9 IU/ml IL-2.

Some clones are missing from TCRdb's copy, which holds only in-frame ones; the method was immunoSEQ multiplex PCR. The sample consists of 40,000 to 55,000 clones, over 60% of them appearing once. Investigators separated out CD4+ T cells once around nine days of culture had passed. From March to December 2020, the person had a SARS-CoV-2 infection that was confirmed by PCR. Two-dose BNT162b2 or mRNA-1273 vaccination was given to participants. The CDR3 extends over 15 amino acids. The germline V and J ends were trimmed by 4 bases and 9 bases, with 19 bases remaining between them. A note on this clone: Antigen: not known.

Notes on the study in general: Convalescents showed post-vaccine spike-reactive clones that were mainly new vaccine-induced clones. Among infection- and vaccine-induced clones, marked clonal contraction occurred late after vaccination.

Here the sequenced sample was CD4+ T cells from PBMCs cultured without peptide, taken after COVID-19 vaccination. V usage is TRBV23-1 and J usage is TRBJ1-5; D unresolved. TRBV23-1 is reported as an ORF; its role is uncertain. This clonotype originated in a human donor who had a prior SARS-CoV-2 infection. CDR3 sequence: CASSRSRARLRPQHF. The DNA for the CDR3 is TGCGCCAGCAGTCGGTCCCGGGCCAGGTTGCGGCCCCAGCATTTT.